Described below is a single TCR beta chain sequence and its context. This specimen belongs to a study of blood T cell repertoires in COVID-19. About the study: Specimens from acute and convalescent COVID-19 originated in the United States, Italy and Spain. PBMCs, B-cell-depleted T cells, or T cells provided the cDNA or gDNA that made up the material.

Individuals drawn from approximately 22 US areas were about 18 to 95 years old. Clinical history as reported by participants underpinned cohort assignment. Losses at the gene ends were 5 bases for V and 4 bases for J; bases not matched to a gene: 12. Germline CDR1 is SGHNT and CDR2 is YYREEE (reference sequence). The CDR3 has 16 amino acids. Libraries were prepared by immunoSEQ multiplex PCR; TCRdb keeps only in-frame clonotypes and omits some of them. The sample lists fewer than 350,000 clones; approximately 90% were seen once. Sequencing used PBMCs or T cells enriched from blood (not recorded which). This TCR derives from a woman aged 55-69 years in a cohort exposed to, infected with or recovered from COVID-19 (not recorded which). The rearrangement joins TRBV5-4 to TRBJ2-1; TRBD2 agrees at 7 bases. CDR3 nucleotide sequence: TGTGCCAGCAGACAAAGTCTGTCTAGCGGATACAATGAGCAGTTCTTC. Translation: CASRQSLSSGYNEQFF.